A single count supports the clone carrying this T cell receptor (beta chain). Its antigen is unidentified. Sequenced by immunoSEQ multiplex PCR; TCRdb stores in-frame clones only, minus some. The sample consists of 60,000 to 65,000 clones, roughly 70% of them appearing once. These data come from a study of T cell responses to AZD1222 COVID-19 vaccine. Across the study: Some second doses came at about 4 weeks and others at about 12 weeks; these were pooled. Broader study findings: When two AZD1222 doses had been given, Spike-specific TCR breadth and depth rose. Only a handful of individuals given AZD1222 were seropositive at baseline. Among the donors, most were white British and more were female, and clonal diversity was possibly underestimated.

The sequences come from peripheral blood, collected on day 0 of AZD1222 vaccination. This clonotype originated in an adult in good health.

CDR3 protein: CASSVGDRSNYGYTF. CDR3 sequence (DNA): TGTGCCAGCAGCGTAGGGGACAGGTCTAACTATGGCTACACCTTC. J is TRBJ1-2 and V is TRBV9, with 8 nucleotides matching TRBD1. CDR1 is SGDLS and CDR2 is YYNGEE in the germline V gene. J lost 0 bases, V lost 0 bases, and 1 base had no gene match. This CDR3 has 15 residues.